Listed below are T cell receptor beta chains from one sample, sequenced in a study of blood T cells in healthy people across ages. TCRdb reprocessed the 5' RACE reads with MiXCR, giving one entry per CDR3 protein. The profile covers about a million distinct CDR3 sequences, with 35% to 40% appearing a single time and 13% taken by the ten largest. The sequencing input was blood. The receptors here all came from a man between 18 and 29 years old in good health. Each CDR3 is given with its conserved first and last residue. The order of the fields is V gene, clone size, J gene, D gene, CDR3 protein, CDR3 DNA. A D gene is named only where the DNA matches it firmly. Part of the rows lack a size; the others show once, few, many or a class for expanded clones.

v_call: TRBV20-1
clone_size: NA
j_call: TRBJ1-3
d_call: TRBD1
cdr3_aa: CSAPGGSRSGGDTIYF
cdr3_nt: TGCAGTGCCCCAGGGGGCAGCCGAAGTGGTGGAGACACCATATATTTT

v_call: TRBV10-3
clone_size: NA
j_call: TRBJ1-2
d_call: NA
cdr3_aa: CAISEGRGNYGYTF
cdr3_nt: TGTGCCATCAGTGAGGGGCGGGGGAACTATGGCTACACCTTC

v_call: TRBV12-3/TRBV12-4
clone_size: NA
j_call: TRBJ2-1
d_call: NA
cdr3_aa: CASSPLTPPVVQFF
cdr3_nt: TGTGCCAGCAGTCCGCTGACCCCTCCAGTTGTGCAGTTCTTC

v_call: TRBV28
clone_size: NA
j_call: TRBJ2-1
d_call: TRBD1
cdr3_aa: CASSAGQEANEQFF
cdr3_nt: TGTGCCAGCAGTGCGGGACAGGAGGCCAATGAGCAGTTCTTC

v_call: TRBV11-1
clone_size: NA
j_call: TRBJ2-3
d_call: TRBD2
cdr3_aa: CASSLARLAGDRYLRTDTQYF
cdr3_nt: TGTGCCAGCAGCTTAGCGCGCCTAGCGGGGGACCGATACCTTCGCACAGATACGCAGTATTTT

v_call: TRBV3-1
clone_size: few
j_call: TRBJ2-3
d_call: NA
cdr3_aa: CASSLGGLALDTQYF
cdr3_nt: TGTGCCAGCAGCCTTGGGGGACTGGCCCTGGATACGCAGTATTTT

v_call: TRBV20-1
clone_size: few
j_call: TRBJ2-3
d_call: TRBD2
cdr3_aa: CSARGSGGVTDTQYF
cdr3_nt: TGCAGTGCTAGAGGTAGCGGGGGGGTCACAGATACGCAGTATTTT

v_call: TRBV4-2
clone_size: many
j_call: TRBJ1-2
d_call: NA
cdr3_aa: CASSPNEGFEYGYTF
cdr3_nt: TGTGCCAGCAGTCCAAATGAGGGGTTCGAGTATGGCTACACCTTC

v_call: TRBV20-1
clone_size: few
j_call: TRBJ2-1
d_call: NA
cdr3_aa: CSARGAGDITAEQFF
cdr3_nt: TGCAGTGCTAGAGGGGCAGGGGATATTACTGCTGAGCAGTTCTTC

v_call: TRBV5-1
clone_size: NA
j_call: TRBJ2-1
d_call: TRBD2
cdr3_aa: CASFGLAGGPLNEQFF
cdr3_nt: TGCGCCAGCTTCGGCTTAGCGGGGGGGCCCCTAAATGAGCAGTTCTTC

v_call: TRBV12-3/TRBV12-4
clone_size: few
j_call: TRBJ1-6
d_call: NA
cdr3_aa: CASIRAGETSPLHF
cdr3_nt: TGTGCCAGCATCAGGGCGGGGGAGACTTCACCCCTCCACTTT

v_call: TRBV20-1
clone_size: NA
j_call: TRBJ1-6
d_call: TRBD1
cdr3_aa: CSATRDSENSPLHF
cdr3_nt: TGCAGTGCCACACGGGACAGCGAGAATTCACCCCTCCACTTT

v_call: TRBV9
clone_size: once
j_call: TRBJ2-3
d_call: TRBD2
cdr3_aa: CACSPLAGITDTQYF
cdr3_nt: TGTGCCTGCAGCCCCTTAGCGGGGATCACAGATACGCAGTATTTT

v_call: TRBV16
clone_size: NA
j_call: TRBJ1-5
d_call: NA
cdr3_aa: CASSHSGRYSNQPQHF
cdr3_nt: TGTGCCAGCAGCCACTCTGGACGATATAGCAATCAGCCCCAGCATTTT

v_call: TRBV4-1
clone_size: few
j_call: TRBJ1-1
d_call: NA
cdr3_aa: CASSQQARQAEAFF
cdr3_nt: TGCGCCAGCAGCCAACAGGCTAGGCAGGCTGAAGCTTTCTTT

v_call: TRBV4-1
clone_size: NA
j_call: TRBJ2-3
d_call: TRBD2
cdr3_aa: CASSLYSGGASTDTQYF
cdr3_nt: TGCGCCAGCAGCCTGTATAGCGGGGGGGCGAGCACTGATACGCAGTATTTT

v_call: TRBV7-3
clone_size: once
j_call: TRBJ1-1
d_call: TRBD1
cdr3_aa: CASQGVTMGTEAFF
cdr3_nt: TGTGCCAGCCAGGGGGTCACGATGGGCACTGAAGCTTTCTTT

v_call: TRBV4-1
clone_size: NA
j_call: TRBJ1-2
d_call: TRBD1
cdr3_aa: CASSHTRQGPSHGYTF
cdr3_nt: TGCGCCAGCAGCCATACTCGACAGGGACCCAGCCATGGCTACACCTTC

v_call: TRBV7-2
clone_size: NA
j_call: TRBJ1-1
d_call: NA
cdr3_aa: CANKGVPDTEAFF
cdr3_nt: TGTGCCAACAAGGGGGTTCCGGACACTGAAGCTTTCTTT

v_call: TRBV12-3/TRBV12-4
clone_size: NA
j_call: TRBJ1-2
d_call: NA
cdr3_aa: CASSPRDTTFPYGYTF
cdr3_nt: TGTGCCAGCAGTCCCCGGGACACCACTTTCCCCTATGGCTACACCTTC

v_call: TRBV7-2
clone_size: NA
j_call: TRBJ1-5
d_call: NA
cdr3_aa: CASSYPNIQPQHF
cdr3_nt: TGTGCCAGCAGCTATCCTAATATTCAGCCCCAGCATTTT

v_call: TRBV7-9
clone_size: NA
j_call: TRBJ1-2
d_call: NA
cdr3_aa: CASSLALVRHKLNYGYTF
cdr3_nt: TGTGCCAGCAGCTTAGCGCTCGTCAGACATAAACTAAACTATGGCTACACCTTC

v_call: TRBV7-2
clone_size: once
j_call: TRBJ1-2
d_call: NA
cdr3_aa: CASSLLRDYGCTF
cdr3_nt: TGTGCCAGCAGCTTACTCCGAGACTATGGCTGCACCTTC

v_call: TRBV6-1
clone_size: NA
j_call: TRBJ2-3
d_call: NA
cdr3_aa: CASSESKGTDTQYF
cdr3_nt: TGTGCCAGCAGTGAAAGTAAGGGCACAGATACGCAGTATTTT

v_call: TRBV29-1
clone_size: few
j_call: TRBJ1-2
d_call: NA
cdr3_aa: CSVEENGRGRANYGYTF
cdr3_nt: TGCAGCGTTGAAGAGAATGGCAGGGGACGAGCAAACTATGGCTACACCTTC

v_call: TRBV29-1
clone_size: few
j_call: TRBJ1-2
d_call: TRBD1
cdr3_aa: CSVEEHRGKGNYGYTF
cdr3_nt: TGCAGCGTTGAAGAACACAGGGGGAAGGGGAACTATGGCTACACCTTC

v_call: TRBV4-3
clone_size: NA
j_call: TRBJ1-1
d_call: TRBD1
cdr3_aa: CASSQAVRGGTEAFF
cdr3_nt: TGCGCCAGCAGCCAAGCCGTCAGGGGGGGCACTGAAGCTTTCTTT

v_call: TRBV20-1
clone_size: few
j_call: TRBJ2-7
d_call: TRBD1
cdr3_aa: CSARGETGEEYEQYF
cdr3_nt: TGCAGTGCTAGAGGAGAGACAGGGGAGGAATACGAGCAGTACTTC

v_call: TRBV5-5
clone_size: NA
j_call: TRBJ1-1
d_call: NA
cdr3_aa: CASSLRLAQGTNTEAFF
cdr3_nt: TGTGCCAGCAGCTTGAGATTAGCCCAGGGGACGAACACTGAAGCTTTCTTT

v_call: TRBV6-2/TRBV6-3
clone_size: NA
j_call: TRBJ2-3
d_call: NA
cdr3_aa: CASRPSVRTDTQYF
cdr3_nt: TGTGCCAGCAGGCCGTCGGTTCGCACAGATACGCAGTATTTT

v_call: TRBV7-6
clone_size: few
j_call: TRBJ1-6
d_call: NA
cdr3_aa: CASSLNGGLVSNSPLHF
cdr3_nt: TGTGCCAGCAGCCTGAATGGGGGGCTGGTCTCTAATTCACCCCTCCACTTT

v_call: TRBV5-5
clone_size: NA
j_call: TRBJ1-2
d_call: NA
cdr3_aa: CASSPGGGVYGYTF
cdr3_nt: TGTGCCAGCAGCCCAGGAGGTGGGGTCTATGGCTACACCTTC

v_call: TRBV3-1
clone_size: NA
j_call: TRBJ1-6
d_call: NA
cdr3_aa: CASSQPDGRRGSPLHF
cdr3_nt: TGTGCCAGCAGCCAACCGGACGGTCGCAGAGGTTCACCCCTCCACTTT

v_call: TRBV10-3
clone_size: NA
j_call: TRBJ2-2
d_call: NA
cdr3_aa: CAISELAGLDTGELFF
cdr3_nt: TGTGCCATCAGTGAGTTGGCAGGGTTGGACACCGGGGAGCTGTTTTTT

v_call: TRBV3-1
clone_size: NA
j_call: TRBJ2-5
d_call: TRBD1
cdr3_aa: CASSQDRTGLGETQYF
cdr3_nt: TGTGCCAGCAGCCAAGACCGGACAGGGCTAGGAGAGACCCAGTACTTC

v_call: TRBV9
clone_size: NA
j_call: TRBJ2-3
d_call: NA
cdr3_aa: CASQSPSTDTQYF
cdr3_nt: TGTGCCAGTCAGAGCCCTAGCACAGATACGCAGTATTTT

v_call: TRBV3-1
clone_size: NA
j_call: TRBJ2-7
d_call: TRBD2
cdr3_aa: CASSLLSGSGEQYF
cdr3_nt: TGTGCCAGCAGCCTTCTTAGCGGGAGTGGTGAGCAGTACTTC

v_call: TRBV7-8
clone_size: NA
j_call: TRBJ1-2
d_call: NA
cdr3_aa: CASSLVDGDPNYGYTF
cdr3_nt: TGTGCCAGCAGCTTAGTGGACGGAGACCCTAACTATGGCTACACCTTC

v_call: TRBV12-3/TRBV12-4
clone_size: few
j_call: TRBJ1-2
d_call: TRBD1
cdr3_aa: CASSSGQGTTMGGYTF
cdr3_nt: TGTGCCAGCAGCTCGGGACAGGGGACCACTATGGGAGGCTACACCTTC

v_call: TRBV12-3/TRBV12-4
clone_size: NA
j_call: TRBJ2-5
d_call: NA
cdr3_aa: CASTSLAVQETQYF
cdr3_nt: TGTGCCAGCACATCCCTCGCGGTCCAAGAGACCCAGTACTTC

v_call: TRBV20-1
clone_size: NA
j_call: TRBJ2-5
d_call: NA
cdr3_aa: CSARATGVGETQYF
cdr3_nt: TGCAGTGCTAGAGCGACGGGAGTTGGAGAGACCCAGTACTTC

v_call: TRBV27
clone_size: NA
j_call: TRBJ2-1
d_call: TRBD1
cdr3_aa: CASSPGTGLTYNEQFF
cdr3_nt: TGTGCCAGCAGTCCCGGGACAGGGCTGACCTACAATGAGCAGTTCTTC

v_call: TRBV24-1
clone_size: NA
j_call: TRBJ2-3
d_call: TRBD2
cdr3_aa: CATSDPITSGSTDTQYF
cdr3_nt: TGTGCCACCAGTGATCCTATAACTAGCGGAAGCACAGATACGCAGTATTTT

v_call: TRBV4-2
clone_size: once
j_call: TRBJ2-2
d_call: NA
cdr3_aa: CASSQRGTENTGELFF
cdr3_nt: TGTGCCAGCAGCCAACGGGGGACAGAGAACACCGGGGAGCTGTTTTTT

v_call: TRBV12-3/TRBV12-4
clone_size: NA
j_call: TRBJ1-5
d_call: TRBD1
cdr3_aa: CASSLALTGGGQPQHF
cdr3_nt: TGTGCCAGCAGTTTAGCCCTAACAGGGGGCGGTCAGCCCCAGCATTTT

v_call: TRBV12-3/TRBV12-4
clone_size: NA
j_call: TRBJ2-7
d_call: NA
cdr3_aa: CASSLEATYNEQYF
cdr3_nt: TGTGCCAGCAGTTTAGAGGCGACCTACAATGAGCAGTACTTC

v_call: TRBV29-1
clone_size: NA
j_call: TRBJ2-5
d_call: TRBD1
cdr3_aa: CSLRQGETRYF
cdr3_nt: TGCAGCTTGAGGCAGGGGGAGACCCGGTACTTC

v_call: TRBV4-3
clone_size: few
j_call: TRBJ2-1
d_call: NA
cdr3_aa: CASSPGTPSYNEQFF
cdr3_nt: TGCGCCAGCAGCCCCGGGACACCGTCCTACAATGAGCAGTTCTTC

v_call: TRBV6-5
clone_size: NA
j_call: TRBJ1-2
d_call: TRBD1
cdr3_aa: CASRSRTGISNYGYTF
cdr3_nt: TGTGCCAGCAGATCTCGGACAGGCATTTCTAACTATGGCTACACCTTC

v_call: TRBV20-1
clone_size: few
j_call: TRBJ2-3
d_call: NA
cdr3_aa: CSARDWGLGGDTQYF
cdr3_nt: TGCAGTGCTAGAGATTGGGGTTTGGGTGGGGATACGCAGTATTTT

v_call: TRBV20-1
clone_size: NA
j_call: TRBJ2-4
d_call: TRBD1
cdr3_aa: CGARAGQGKNIQYF
cdr3_nt: TGCGGTGCTAGGGCCGGACAGGGGAAAAACATTCAGTACTTC

v_call: TRBV4-2
clone_size: few
j_call: TRBJ2-1
d_call: TRBD1
cdr3_aa: CASSQDLQGEAYNEQFF
cdr3_nt: TGTGCCAGCAGCCAAGATTTACAGGGGGAAGCCTACAATGAGCAGTTCTTC

v_call: TRBV7-2
clone_size: NA
j_call: TRBJ2-3
d_call: NA
cdr3_aa: CASSLAREPSTDTQYF
cdr3_nt: TGTGCCAGCAGCTTAGCCCGGGAGCCTAGCACAGATACGCAGTATTTT

v_call: TRBV21-1
clone_size: NA
j_call: TRBJ2-2
d_call: NA
cdr3_aa: CASSPRGTGGGTGELFF
cdr3_nt: TGTGCCAGCAGCCCGAGGGGGACAGGGGGTGGAACCGGGGAGCTGTTTTTT

v_call: TRBV29-1
clone_size: NA
j_call: TRBJ1-2
d_call: NA
cdr3_aa: CSALEGYGYTF
cdr3_nt: TGCAGCGCGTTGGAAGGCTATGGCTACACCTTC